This T cell receptor beta chain was sequenced for a study of liver allograft versus peripheral blood T cells. For the study at large: Comparing T cell receptor repertoires in transplanted livers with those in recipients' peripheral blood was part of the design. Broader study findings: Differences were reported between the T cell receptor repertoires inside liver allografts and those that were detected in peripheral blood.

TCRdb re-called the reads through MiXCR, storing one row per CDR3 protein. The sample lists about 14,000 distinct CDR3 sequences, approximately 22% occurring once. CDR3 size: 13 residues. Germline loops: CDR1 MNHEY, CDR2 SVGAGI. With V trimmed by 6 bases and J by 9 bases, 10 bases remained unmatched. Comments on this clonotype: Its antigen is as yet unknown.

This clonotype was sampled from a human patient who had a liver transplant. Some T cells may arise from the graft donor. The rearrangement joins TRBV6-5 to TRBJ1-1; 7 nucleotides agree with TRBD1. For the CDR3, the DNA is TGTGCCAGCAGCACCAGGGGGTCGTATCAAGCTTTCTTT. Amino acid sequence: CASSTRGSYQAFF.